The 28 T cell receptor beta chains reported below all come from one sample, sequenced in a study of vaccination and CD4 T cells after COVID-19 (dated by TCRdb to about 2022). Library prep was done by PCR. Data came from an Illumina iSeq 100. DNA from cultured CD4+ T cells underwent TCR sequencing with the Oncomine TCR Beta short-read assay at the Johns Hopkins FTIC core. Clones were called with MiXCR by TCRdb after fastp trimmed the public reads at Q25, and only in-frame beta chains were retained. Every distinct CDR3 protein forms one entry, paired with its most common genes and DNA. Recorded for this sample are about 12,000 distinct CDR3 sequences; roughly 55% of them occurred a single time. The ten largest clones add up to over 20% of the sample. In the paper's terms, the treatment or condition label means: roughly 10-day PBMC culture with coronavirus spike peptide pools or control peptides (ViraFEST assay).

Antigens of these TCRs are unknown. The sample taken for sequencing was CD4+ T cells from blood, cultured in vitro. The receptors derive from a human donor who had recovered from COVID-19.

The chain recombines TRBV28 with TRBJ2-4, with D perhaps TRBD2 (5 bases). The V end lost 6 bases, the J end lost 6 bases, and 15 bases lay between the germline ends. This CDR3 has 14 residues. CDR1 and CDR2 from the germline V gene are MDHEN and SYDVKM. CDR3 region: CASSPARAGNIQYF. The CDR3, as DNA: TGTGCCAGCAGCCCGGCCCGGGCGGGAAACATTCAGTACTTC.

CDR3 loop: CSARLIQETQYF. The CDR3 nucleotides read TGCAGTGCTAGATTGATTCAAGAGACCCAGTACTTC. The chain is built from TRBV20-1 and TRBJ2-5; unclear D gene. The germline gives CDR1 DFQATT, CDR2 SNEGSKA (reference sequence). Trimming shortened V by 2 bases and J by 2 bases, and 6 bases separated the two germline ends. There are 12 residues in the CDR3.

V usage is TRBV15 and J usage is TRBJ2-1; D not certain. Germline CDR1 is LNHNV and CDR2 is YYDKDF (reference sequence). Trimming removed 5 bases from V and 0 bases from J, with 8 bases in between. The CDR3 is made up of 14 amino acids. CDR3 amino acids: CATSGSFSYNEQFF. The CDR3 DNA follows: TGTGCCACCAGCGGCTCATTCTCCTACAATGAGCAGTTCTTC.

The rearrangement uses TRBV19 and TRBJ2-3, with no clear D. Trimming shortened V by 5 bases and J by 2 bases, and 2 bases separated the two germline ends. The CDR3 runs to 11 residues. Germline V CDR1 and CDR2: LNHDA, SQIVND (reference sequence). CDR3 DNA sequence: TGTGCCAGTAGTCACACAGATACGCAGTATTTT. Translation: CASSHTDTQYF.

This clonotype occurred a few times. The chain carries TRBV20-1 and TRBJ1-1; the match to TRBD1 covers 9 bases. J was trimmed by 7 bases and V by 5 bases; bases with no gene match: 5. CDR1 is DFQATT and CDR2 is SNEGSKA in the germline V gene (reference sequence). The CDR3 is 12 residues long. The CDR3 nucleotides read TGCAGTGCTGGGACAGGGCGAGATGAAGCTTTCTTT. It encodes CSAGTGRDEAFF.

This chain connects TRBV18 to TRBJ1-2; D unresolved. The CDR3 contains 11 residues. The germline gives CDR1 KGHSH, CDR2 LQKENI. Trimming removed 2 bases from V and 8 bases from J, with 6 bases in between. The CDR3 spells CASSPGEGYTF. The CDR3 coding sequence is TGTGCCAGCTCACCAGGCGAAGGCTACACCTTC. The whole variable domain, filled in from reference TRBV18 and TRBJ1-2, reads NAGVMQNPRHLVRRRGQEARLRCSPMKGHSHVYWYRQLPEEGLKFMVYLQKENIIDESGMPKERFSAEFPKEGPSILRIQQVVRGDSAAYFCASSPGEGYTFGSGTRLTVV.

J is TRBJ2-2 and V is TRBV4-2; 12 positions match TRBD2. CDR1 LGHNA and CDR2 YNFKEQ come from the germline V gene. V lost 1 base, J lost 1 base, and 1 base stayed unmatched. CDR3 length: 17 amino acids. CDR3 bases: TGTGCCAGCAGCCAAGTGACTAGCGGGAGGAACACCGGGGAGCTGTTTTTT. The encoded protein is CASSQVTSGRNTGELFF.

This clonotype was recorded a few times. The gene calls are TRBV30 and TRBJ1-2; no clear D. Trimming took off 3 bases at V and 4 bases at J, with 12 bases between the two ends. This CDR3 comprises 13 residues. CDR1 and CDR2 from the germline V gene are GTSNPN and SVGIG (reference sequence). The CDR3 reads CAWRGSGFYGYTF. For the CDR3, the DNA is TGTGCCTGGAGGGGTTCGGGGTTCTATGGCTACACCTTC.

The CDR3: CASSLQLNYNEQFF. DNA of the CDR3: TGTGCCAGCAGCCTACAACTAAACTACAATGAGCAGTTCTTC. The rearrangement uses TRBV7-2 and TRBJ2-1; D gene uncertain. Trimming removed 5 bases from V and 3 bases from J, with 11 bases in between. Per germline, CDR1 SGHTA and CDR2 FQGNSA. CDR3 length equals 14 residues.

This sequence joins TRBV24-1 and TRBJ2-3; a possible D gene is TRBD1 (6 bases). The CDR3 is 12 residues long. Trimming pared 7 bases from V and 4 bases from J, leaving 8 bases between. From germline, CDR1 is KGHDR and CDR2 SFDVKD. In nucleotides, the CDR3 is TGTGCCACCAGGGGGGCCCCAGATACGCAGTATTTT. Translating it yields CATRGAPDTQYF.

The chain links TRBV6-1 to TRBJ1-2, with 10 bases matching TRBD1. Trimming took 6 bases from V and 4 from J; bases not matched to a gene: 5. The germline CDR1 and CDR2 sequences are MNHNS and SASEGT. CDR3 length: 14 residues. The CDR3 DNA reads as TGTGCCAGCAGAGGACAGGGGGTCGGCTATGGCTACACCTTC. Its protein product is CASRGQGVGYGYTF.

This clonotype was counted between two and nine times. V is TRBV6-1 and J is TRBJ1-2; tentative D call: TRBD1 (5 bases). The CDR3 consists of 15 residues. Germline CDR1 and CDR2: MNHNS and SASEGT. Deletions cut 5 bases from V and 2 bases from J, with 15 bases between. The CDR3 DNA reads TGTGCCAGCAGTCGAGGGATCACAGGAAACTATGGCTACACCTTC. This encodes CASSRGITGNYGYTF.

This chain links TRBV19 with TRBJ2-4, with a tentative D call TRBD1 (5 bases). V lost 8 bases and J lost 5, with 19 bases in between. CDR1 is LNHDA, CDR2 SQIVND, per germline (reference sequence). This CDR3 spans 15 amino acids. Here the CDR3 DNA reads TGTGCCAGTCGAAGGGCAGGGCTCCGGGAAAACATTCAGTACTTC. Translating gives CASRRAGLRENIQYF. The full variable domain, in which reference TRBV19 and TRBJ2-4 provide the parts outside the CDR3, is DGGITQSPKYLFRKEGQNVTLSCEQNLNHDAMYWYRQDPGQGLRLIYYSQIVNDFQKGDIAEGYSVSREKKESFPLTVTSAQKNPTAFYLCASRRAGLRENIQYFGAGTRLSVL.

The CDR3 bases are TGTGCCAGCAGCTTAGAGGCAGGCCTGGTTCGTAGGGGCTACACCTTC. It translates to CASSLEAGLVRRGYTF. The V gene is TRBV7-9, the J gene TRBJ1-2; no clear D gene. V gave up 1 base and J gave up 8 bases, with 20 bases separating them. From germline, CDR1 is SEHNR and CDR2 FQNEAQ (reference sequence). The CDR3 is made up of 16 amino acids.

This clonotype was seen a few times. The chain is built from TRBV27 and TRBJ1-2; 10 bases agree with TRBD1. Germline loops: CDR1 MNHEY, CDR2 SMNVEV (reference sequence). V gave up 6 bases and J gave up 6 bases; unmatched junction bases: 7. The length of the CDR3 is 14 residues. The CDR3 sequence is CASSRRDRGNGYTF. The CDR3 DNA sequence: TGTGCCAGCAGCCGCCGGGACAGGGGCAATGGCTACACCTTC.

The CDR3 reads CSAPRQGYEQYF. DNA of the CDR3: TGCAGTGCTCCTCGACAGGGGTACGAGCAGTACTTC. The gene calls are TRBV20-1 and TRBJ2-7; 8 nucleotides agree with TRBD1. Germline V gene data show CDR1 as DFQATT and CDR2 as SNEGSKA (reference sequence). V was clipped by 5 bases and J by 4 bases; unmatched bases: 4. The CDR3 consists of 12 residues.

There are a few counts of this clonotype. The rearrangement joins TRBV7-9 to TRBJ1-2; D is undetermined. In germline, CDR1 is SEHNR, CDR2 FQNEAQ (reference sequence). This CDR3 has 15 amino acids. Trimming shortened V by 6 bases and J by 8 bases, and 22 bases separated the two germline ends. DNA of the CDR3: TGTGCCAGCAGGCCATCACCGGGAAAAGGAAACGGCTACACCTTC. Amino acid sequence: CASRPSPGKGNGYTF.

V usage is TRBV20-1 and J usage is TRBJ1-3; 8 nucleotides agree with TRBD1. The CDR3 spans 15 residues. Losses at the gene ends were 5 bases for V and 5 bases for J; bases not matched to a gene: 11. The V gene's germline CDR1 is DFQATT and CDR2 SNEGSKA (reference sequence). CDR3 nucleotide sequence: TGCAGTGCTGGCGCTTTTTCAGGGGGCAGAAACACCATATATTTT. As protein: CSAGAFSGGRNTIYF.

Written as DNA, the CDR3 is TGTGCCAGCAGCTTCGGACTAGCGGAGGGCGATGAGCAGTTCTTC. This sequence encodes CASSFGLAEGDEQFF. V gene TRBV7-2 combines with J gene TRBJ2-1; 10 bases fit TRBD2. This CDR3 contains 15 residues. V was clipped by 3 bases and J by 8 bases; unmatched bases: 7. CDR1 is SGHTA and CDR2 is FQGNSA in the germline V gene.

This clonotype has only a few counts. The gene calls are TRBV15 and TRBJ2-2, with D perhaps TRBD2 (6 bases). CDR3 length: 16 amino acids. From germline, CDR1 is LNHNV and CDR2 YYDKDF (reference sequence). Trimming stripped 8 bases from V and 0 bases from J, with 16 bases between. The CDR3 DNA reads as TGTGCCACCGCCCCGGGACTCGTCGCGAACACCGGGGAGCTGTTTTTT. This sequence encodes CATAPGLVANTGELFF. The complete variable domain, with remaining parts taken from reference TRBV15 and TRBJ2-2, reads DAMVIQNPRYQVTQFGKPVTLSCSQTLNHNVMYWYQQKSSQAPKLLFHYYDKDFNNEADTPDNFQSRRPNTSFCFLDIRSPGLGDTAMYLCATAPGLVANTGELFFGEGSRLTVL.

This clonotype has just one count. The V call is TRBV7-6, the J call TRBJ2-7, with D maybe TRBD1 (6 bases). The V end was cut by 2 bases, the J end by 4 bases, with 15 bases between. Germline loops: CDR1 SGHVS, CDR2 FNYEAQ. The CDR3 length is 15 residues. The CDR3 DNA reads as TGTGCCAGCAGCTTATTTACAGGGTCGCAATACGAGCAGTACTTC. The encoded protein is CASSLFTGSQYEQYF.

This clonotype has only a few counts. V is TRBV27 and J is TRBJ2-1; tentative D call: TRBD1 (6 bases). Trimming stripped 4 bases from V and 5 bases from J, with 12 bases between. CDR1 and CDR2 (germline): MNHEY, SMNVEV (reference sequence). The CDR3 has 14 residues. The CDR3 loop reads CASSYLTGNNEQFF. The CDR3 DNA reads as TGTGCCAGCAGTTACCTGACAGGTAACAATGAGCAGTTCTTC.

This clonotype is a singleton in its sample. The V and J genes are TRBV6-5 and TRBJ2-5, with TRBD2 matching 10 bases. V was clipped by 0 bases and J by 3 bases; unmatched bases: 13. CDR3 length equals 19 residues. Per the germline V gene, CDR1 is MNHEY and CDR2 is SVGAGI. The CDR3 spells CASSYSRVAGGAGKETQYF. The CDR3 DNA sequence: TGTGCCAGCAGTTACTCTAGGGTAGCGGGAGGAGCGGGAAAAGAGACCCAGTACTTC.

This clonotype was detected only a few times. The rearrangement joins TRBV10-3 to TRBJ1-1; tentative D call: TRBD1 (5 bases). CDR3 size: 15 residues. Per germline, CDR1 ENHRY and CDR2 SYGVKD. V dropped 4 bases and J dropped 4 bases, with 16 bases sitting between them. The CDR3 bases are TGTGCCATCAGTGCGGGGGGGGTCCGGGGCACTGAAGCTTTCTTT. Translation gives CAISAGGVRGTEAFF.

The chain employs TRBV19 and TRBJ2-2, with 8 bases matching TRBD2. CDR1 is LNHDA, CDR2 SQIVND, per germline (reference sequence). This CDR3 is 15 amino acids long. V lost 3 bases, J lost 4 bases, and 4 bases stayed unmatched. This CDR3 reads CASSIPSGGTGELFF. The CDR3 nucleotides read TGTGCCAGTAGTATTCCGAGCGGGGGCACCGGGGAGCTGTTTTTT.

The CDR3: CASSQVSELRGYTF. CDR3 coding DNA: TGTGCCAGCAGCCAAGTATCTGAGCTTCGTGGCTACACCTTC. The V and J genes are TRBV4-2 and TRBJ1-2; D is undetermined. CDR1 and CDR2 from the germline V gene are LGHNA and YNFKEQ. V was clipped by 1 base and J by 7 bases, with 13 bases between them. This CDR3 spans 14 amino acids.

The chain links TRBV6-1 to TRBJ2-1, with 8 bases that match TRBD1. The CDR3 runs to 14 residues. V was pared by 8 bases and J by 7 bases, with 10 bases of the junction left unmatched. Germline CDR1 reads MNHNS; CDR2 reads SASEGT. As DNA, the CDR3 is TGTGCCAGCTTCGGGCAGGGGGCGTTAAATGAGCAGTTCTTC. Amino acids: CASFGQGALNEQFF.

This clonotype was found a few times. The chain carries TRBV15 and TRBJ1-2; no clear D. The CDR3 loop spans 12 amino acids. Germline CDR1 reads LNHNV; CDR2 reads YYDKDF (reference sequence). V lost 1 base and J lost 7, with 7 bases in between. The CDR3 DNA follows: TGTGCCACCAGCAGAGTGGCGGGTGGCTACACCTTC. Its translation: CATSRVAGGYTF.